One sample yielded the 24 T cell receptor beta chains listed below, sequenced in a study of Graves' ophthalmopathy and Graves' hyperthyroidism. TCR beta CDR3 amplification used RNA transcripts. HTBI-primed first-round RT-PCR preceded second-round multiplex PCR. MiXCR, run by TCRdb on the multiplex PCR reads, gives a single entry per CDR3 protein. The sample has approximately 1.2 million distinct CDR3 sequences; about two fifths are singletons. Sequencing used peripheral blood or thyroid tissue (not recorded which). Receptor source: an adult man with Graves' hyperthyroidism.

This chain uses TRBV25-1 with TRBJ1-6; 11 positions match TRBD1. V lost 5 bases, J lost 5 bases, and 11 bases stayed unmatched. This CDR3 comprises 18 residues. Germline assignment: CDR1 MGHDK and CDR2 SYGVNS. The CDR3 region is CASSKRTGGKGHNSPLHF. In DNA form, the CDR3 reads TGTGCCAGCAGTAAACGGACAGGGGGCAAGGGGCATAATTCACCCCTCCACTTT.

The chain recombines TRBV5-4 with TRBJ2-3; 11 nucleotides match TRBD2. The germline CDR1 and CDR2 sequences are SGHNT and YYREEE (reference sequence). V dropped 4 bases and J dropped 1; count of bases not matched to a gene: 2. The CDR3 spans 15 residues. This chain's CDR3 is CASSATSGGTDTQYF. In DNA, the CDR3 is TGTGCCAGCAGCGCGACTAGCGGGGGCACAGATACGCAGTATTTT.

This clonotype has ten or more counts. For the CDR3, the DNA is TGTGCCAGCAGTCGGACAGGGGCCTCCAATCAGCCCCAGCATTTT. Protein product: CASSRTGASNQPQHF. The V call is TRBV12-3 or TRBV12-4, the J call TRBJ1-5, with 9 bases fitting TRBD1. The CDR3 spans 15 residues. V gave up 5 bases and J gave up 3 bases; unmatched junction bases: 5.

The rearrangement links TRBV19 to TRBJ2-6; weak D call: TRBD1 (6 bases). Per germline, CDR1 LNHDA and CDR2 SQIVND (reference sequence). With 11 bases removed from V and 1 base from J, the gap between germline ends came to 18 bases. The CDR3 is made up of 16 amino acids. The CDR3 region is CAWSRDRISGANVLTF. DNA of the CDR3: TGTGCCTGGAGCCGTGACAGGATTTCTGGGGCCAACGTCCTGACTTTC. The complete variable domain, with remaining parts taken from reference TRBV19 and TRBJ2-6, reads DGGITQSPKYLFRKEGQNVTLSCEQNLNHDAMYWYRQDPGQGLRLIYYSQIVNDFQKGDIAEGYSVSREKKESFPLTVTSAQKNPTAFYLCAWSRDRISGANVLTFGAGSRLTVL.

This clonotype was detected a few times. The CDR3 loop reads CAWIVNTEAFF. For the CDR3, the DNA is TGTGCCTGGATTGTGAACACTGAAGCTTTCTTT. The chain has TRBV30 and TRBJ1-1; D gene ambiguous. CDR3 length equals 11 residues. The V gene's germline CDR1 is GTSNPN and CDR2 SVGIG (reference sequence). V lost 4 bases, J lost 0 bases, and 3 bases lay in between.

Many counts were recorded for this clonotype. This chain uses TRBV5-1 with TRBJ1-2; tentative D call: TRBD1 (6 bases). CDR1 and CDR2 from the germline V gene are SGHRS and YFSETQ. This CDR3 contains 15 residues. V gave up 1 base and J gave up 4 bases, with 14 bases separating them. CDR3 region: CASSLTGPPSYGYTF. CDR3 in DNA: TGCGCCAGCAGCTTGACAGGGCCCCCAAGCTATGGCTACACCTTC.

The genes are TRBV6-2 or TRBV6-3 and TRBJ1-2; D is unclear. The CDR3 totals 13 residues. V dropped 6 bases and J dropped 8 bases, with 16 bases sitting between them. Germline V gene data show CDR1 as MNHEY and CDR2 as SVGEGT. CDR3 sequence (DNA): TGTGCCAGCAGCGACATATTGAGAGGAGGCTACACCTTC. It translates to CASSDILRGGYTF.

This clonotype was observed a few times. J is TRBJ2-5 and V is TRBV29-1, with D unclear. V dropped 5 bases and J dropped 4 bases, with 17 bases sitting between them. Germline V gene lookup returns CDR1 SQVTM and CDR2 ANQGSEA. The CDR3 runs 14 residues. The CDR3 nucleotides read TGCAGCGTTATACTGCACGGTCGAGGAGAGACCCAGTACTTC. Translated, it gives CSVILHGRGETQYF.

J is TRBJ1-3 and V is TRBV29-1; possible D gene TRBD1, 6 bases. Germline V gives CDR1 SQVTM, CDR2 ANQGSEA. The CDR3 consists of 14 residues. The ends were cut back, 7 bases at V and 8 bases at J, with 21 bases in the middle. CDR3: CSGSGVDYGYTIYF. The CDR3, as DNA: TGCAGCGGTTCAGGGGTGGACTATGGCTACACCATATATTTT.

This clonotype has more than one count but fewer than ten. The chain links TRBV20-1 to TRBJ1-1; TRBD1 is a possible D gene (5 bases). The CDR3 is 18 amino acids. CDR1 DFQATT and CDR2 SNEGSKA come from the germline V gene (reference sequence). Trimming cost V 3 bases and J 6 bases, with 29 bases left between them. The CDR3 DNA reads as TGCAGTGCTAGGAGAATAGGCCGGGACCTCCGACCCACCTCTGAAGCTTTCTTT. This gives the protein CSARRIGRDLRPTSEAFF.

The genes are TRBV20-1 and TRBJ1-5, with 9 bases matching TRBD1. V lost 4 bases and J lost 11; bases outside the gene matches: 9. The CDR3 runs to 13 residues. The germline V gene encodes CDR1 DFQATT and CDR2 SNEGSKA (reference sequence). The CDR3, as DNA: TGCAGTGCTATCCGGACAGGGGTCCAGGCCCAGCATTTT. It specifies CSAIRTGVQAQHF.

At least ten counts were recorded for this clonotype. The chain employs TRBV10-3 and TRBJ2-2; a possible D gene is TRBD2 (6 bases). Germline values: CDR1 ENHRY, CDR2 SYGVKD. This CDR3 is built from 15 residues. V lost 10 bases, J lost 0 bases, and 15 bases lay in between. DNA of the CDR3: TGTGCCACCTCGGGGGTCGTCGCGAACACCGGGGAGCTGTTTTTT. Amino acid sequence: CATSGVVANTGELFF.

The chain has TRBV7-9 and TRBJ2-5; 7 positions match TRBD1. The germline V gene has CDR1 SEHNR and CDR2 FQNEAQ (reference sequence). V lost 5 bases and J lost 5; bases outside the gene matches: 14. This CDR3 spans 16 amino acids. The CDR3 sequence: CASSPGDSFDVETQYF. For the CDR3, the DNA is TGTGCCAGCAGCCCCGGGGACAGCTTCGATGTGGAGACCCAGTACTTC.

This clonotype was detected many times. The chain links TRBV4-1 to TRBJ2-7, with D possibly TRBD2 on 6 matching bases. Per the germline V gene, CDR1 is MGHRA and CDR2 is YSYEKL. The V end lost 4 bases, the J end lost 5 bases, and 9 bases lay between the germline ends. CDR3 length: 12 residues. The CDR3 DNA reads TGCGCCAGCAGCCGTGGGGGGAACGAGCAGTACTTC. Translated: CASSRGGNEQYF.

This clonotype has just a few counts. The rearrangement uses TRBV19 and TRBJ2-7; 11 bases are shared with TRBD2. The V segment lost 5 bases and the J segment 6 bases; nucleotides outside the gene matches: 15. Per the germline V gene, CDR1 is LNHDA and CDR2 is SQIVND (reference sequence). The CDR3 loop spans 17 amino acids. The CDR3, as DNA: TGTGCCAGTAGTGGAGGGACTAGCGGTATCGGATCGGGCGAGCAGTACTTC. Translated, it gives CASSGGTSGIGSGEQYF.

The V and J genes are TRBV10-3 and TRBJ2-5; D call uncertain. Between the trimmed V and J ends, which lost 0 bases and 0 bases, there was a span of 5 bases. Germline CDR1 is ENHRY and CDR2 is SYGVKD. The CDR3 consists of 14 residues. Here the CDR3 DNA reads TGTGCCATCAGTGAGTCGGGGTACCAAGAGACCCAGTACTTC. Amino acid sequence: CAISESGYQETQYF.

This clonotype was seen a few times. This chain joins TRBV27 and TRBJ1-2; no clear D. The CDR3 is 14 residues long. Trimming pared 4 bases from V and 2 bases from J, leaving 11 bases between. The germline V gene encodes CDR1 MNHEY and CDR2 SMNVEV (reference sequence). The CDR3, as DNA: TGTGCCAGCAGTTCAAGAAGTTCGAACTATGGCTACACCTTC. Its protein product is CASSSRSSNYGYTF.

CDR3 region: CASSPDRVSYEQYF. DNA of the CDR3: TGTGCCAGCAGCCCTGACAGGGTCTCCTACGAGCAGTACTTC. This chain connects TRBV5-8 to TRBJ2-7; 7 nucleotides match TRBD1. V trimming: 4 bases; J trimming: 0 bases; junction bases outside the gene matches: 4. Germline lookup yields CDR1 SGHTS and CDR2 YDEGEE. CDR3 length: 14 residues.

Only one count was recorded for this clonotype. The rearrangement links TRBV7-9 to TRBJ1-1; 10 bases are a match to TRBD1. CDR3 length: 13 amino acids. The trim removed 6 bases at V and 8 bases at J, leaving 6 bases unmatched. Germline V lookup: CDR1 SEHNR, CDR2 FQNEAQ (reference sequence). In nucleotides, the CDR3 is TGTGCCAGCAGGGACAGGGGGAGGACCGAAGCTTTCTTT. This translates into CASRDRGRTEAFF.

The chain couples TRBV20-1 to TRBJ2-5; TRBD1 agrees at 9 bases. Germline-derived CDR1 and CDR2 are DFQATT and SNEGSKA (reference sequence). CDR3 length equals 16 residues. After removal of 5 bases from V and 6 bases from J, the junction contained 16 bases not matched to a gene. The chain's CDR3 is CSARLPTGGSWKTQYF. In DNA, the CDR3 is TGCAGTGCTCGATTACCGACAGGGGGTTCGTGGAAGACCCAGTACTTC.

Points on this clonotype: It may be a read error: a sequence one base away is much more abundant. The gene calls are TRBV12-3 or TRBV12-4 and TRBJ2-5; no clear D gene. The CDR3 runs to 13 residues. V lost 7 bases and J lost 0, with 9 bases in between. Written as DNA, the CDR3 is TGTGCCAGCAACGACGGTAACCAAGAGACCCAGTACTTC. Translating gives CASNDGNQETQYF.

The sample holds one count of this clonotype. The J gene is TRBJ2-5, the V gene TRBV29-1, with TRBD2 identical over 13 bases. Trimming at V came to 3 bases and at J to 1 base, leaving 2 bases not matched to a gene. The CDR3 sequence is 15 residues long. Per germline, CDR1 SQVTM and CDR2 ANQGSEA. DNA of the CDR3: TGCAGCGTTGATGGACTAGCGGGAGCCCAAGAGACCCAGTACTTC. Its translation is CSVDGLAGAQETQYF.

In this sample, this clonotype turned up a few times. V usage is TRBV11-2 and J usage is TRBJ2-5; 12 bases map to TRBD2. Per the germline V gene, CDR1 is SGHAT and CDR2 is FQNNGV. After removal of 3 bases from V and 3 bases from J, the junction contained 5 bases not matched to a gene. The CDR3 has 16 amino acids. The CDR3 is CASSFRPSGGEETQYF. DNA of the CDR3: TGTGCCAGCAGCTTCAGGCCTAGCGGGGGGGAAGAGACCCAGTACTTC.

This clonotype was seen repeatedly, ten times or more. This sequence joins TRBV29-1 and TRBJ1-1, with no clear D. There are 13 residues in the CDR3. The V gene's germline CDR1 is SQVTM and CDR2 ANQGSEA. Trimming left V 4 bases short and J 4 bases short, with 13 bases between. The chain's CDR3 is CSVGKGLSTEAFF. The CDR3 DNA sequence: TGCAGCGTTGGAAAAGGGCTAAGCACTGAAGCTTTCTTT. The full variable domain, completed using reference TRBV29-1 and TRBJ1-1, is SAVISQKPSRDICQRGTSLTIQCQVDSQVTMMFWYRQQPGQSLTLIATANQGSEATYESGFVIDKFPISRPNLTFSTLTVSNMSPEDSSIYLCSVGKGLSTEAFFGQGTRLTVV.